Shown below are 6 T cell receptor beta chains from a single sample sequenced in a study of Ad26.COV2.S vaccination and SARS-CoV-2 variants. Regarding treatment: roughly 20 received Ad26.COV2.S at low or high dose, single or two shots; about five received placebo; per-sample allocation not given. Samples analyzed were those drawn on day 63 after the first vaccine or placebo injection. TCRdb's table, derived via immunoSEQ multiplex PCR, lists solely in-frame clones and lacks some. This repertoire shows about 450,000 clones, 89% found once; its top ten account for 2.5% to 3%. The starting material was peripheral blood, obtained in a trial of Ad26.COV2.S vaccine versus placebo. The source of these receptors is a person between 18 and 59 years old who received the Ad26.COV2.S COVID-19 vaccine or a placebo.

The chain links TRBV7-2 to TRBJ1-1; D remains ambiguous. CDR1 is SGHTA, CDR2 FQGNSA, per germline. The CDR3 has 12 amino acids. V was shortened by 0 bases and J by 10 bases, with 9 bases between the two germline ends. CDR3 nucleotide sequence: TGTGCCAGCAGCTTAGCAGTGGAGGGAGCTTTCTTT. It yields the protein CASSLAVEGAFF.

This chain connects TRBV7-8 to TRBJ1-4; perhaps TRBD1 as D (5 bases). CDR3 length equals 15 residues. CDR1 is SGHVS, CDR2 FQNEAQ, per germline. V was cut by 1 base and J by 7 bases, with 13 bases left in between. This CDR3 is CASSLGYQGGEKLFF. In DNA form, the CDR3 reads TGTGCCAGCAGCTTAGGGTACCAGGGAGGTGAAAAACTGTTTTTT.

V usage is TRBV29-1 and J usage is TRBJ2-7, with TRBD1 matching over 10 bases. Germline CDR1 reads SQVTM; CDR2 reads ANQGSEA. The CDR3 contains 14 residues. Unmatched junction bases numbered 7, after V lost 6 bases and J lost 2 bases. CDR3: CSVSRDRGTYEQYF. CDR3 bases: TGCAGCGTGTCGCGGGACAGGGGAACCTACGAGCAGTACTTC.

The rearrangement links TRBV20-1 to TRBJ2-1; D may correspond to TRBD1 or TRBD2 (5 bases each). Germline-derived CDR1 and CDR2 are DFQATT and SNEGSKA (reference sequence). Trimming removed 0 bases at V and 14 bases at J, with 11 bases between. This CDR3 has 11 residues. Here the CDR3 DNA reads TGCAGTGCTAGAGAGGGGGAATGGGAGTTCTTC. This translates into CSAREGEWEFF.

This chain uses TRBV5-1 with TRBJ2-5, with D hard to call. Germline values: CDR1 SGHRS, CDR2 YFSETQ. V gave up 2 bases and J gave up 2 bases, with 4 bases separating them. CDR3 length: 12 residues. CDR3 sequence: CASSFEQETQYF. The CDR3 coding sequence is TGCGCCAGCAGCTTCGAACAAGAGACCCAGTACTTC.

CDR3 in amino acids: CASSLAGMVDTQYF. CDR3 DNA sequence: TGTGCCAGCAGCTTGGCAGGGATGGTAGATACGCAGTATTTT. The chain employs TRBV5-6 and TRBJ2-3, with D perhaps matching TRBD1 (5 bases). Germline CDR1 and CDR2: SGHDT and YYEEEE. The CDR3 length is 14 residues. V lost 0 bases, J lost 5 bases, and 10 bases lay in between.